These 21 T cell receptor beta chains came from one sample sequenced in a study of shared clonotypes between healthy human individuals. Naive CD8 populations comprised CD45RO-negative cells positively selected for CCR7, excluding terminally differentiated effector memory CD45RA+ cells. The table came from immunoSEQ multiplex PCR; TCRdb's copy has only in-frame clones and leaves some out. The sample lists 660,000 or so clones, 95% to 96% seen once, with less than 0.12% in the top ten. Sequencing was carried out using naive CD8+ T cells sorted from blood. The receptors were sampled from a woman younger than 45 in good health.

The chain links TRBV9 to TRBJ1-1; TRBD1 agrees at 9 bases. The CDR3 sequence is 17 residues long. CDR1 SGDLS and CDR2 YYNGEE come from the germline V gene. V lost 6 bases to trimming and J lost 1 base; unmatched junction nucleotides: 13. CDR3 residues: CASTNEGTGQKNTEAFF. The CDR3 DNA is TGTGCCAGCACCAACGAGGGGACAGGGCAGAAGAACACTGAAGCTTTCTTT.

The rearrangement uses TRBV11-2 and TRBJ2-7; D tentatively reads TRBD1 or TRBD2 (5 bases each). CDR1 and CDR2 from the germline V gene are SGHAT and FQNNGV. V was clipped by 5 bases and J by 4 bases, with 12 bases between them. The CDR3 is 13 residues long. CDR3 amino acids: CASSLGAGYEQYF. CDR3 DNA sequence: TGTGCCAGCAGCCTAGGGGCGGGTTACGAGCAGTACTTC.

The CDR3 sequence is CASSPGQFYNEQFF. The DNA of the CDR3 is TGTGCCAGCAGTCCCGGACAGTTCTACAATGAGCAGTTCTTC. V usage is TRBV27 and J usage is TRBJ2-1; D may be TRBD1 (6 bases). V was shortened by 5 bases and J by 3 bases, with 11 bases between the two germline ends. The CDR3 runs to 14 residues. Germline CDR1 reads MNHEY; CDR2 reads SMNVEV (reference sequence).

The CDR3 region has the DNA TGTGCCAGCAGCTCACCCGAGGGACTAGCTTACAATGAGCAGTTCTTC. The encoded protein is CASSSPEGLAYNEQFF. The V call is TRBV9, the J call TRBJ2-1; 9 bases are a match to TRBD2. CDR1 is SGDLS, CDR2 YYNGEE, per germline. The CDR3 length is 16 residues. Unmatched junction bases numbered 9, after V lost 4 bases and J lost 4 bases.

V gene TRBV29-1 combines with J gene TRBJ2-7, with D unclear. Between the trimmed V and J ends, which lost 5 bases and 4 bases, there was a span of 12 bases. CDR3 length: 12 amino acids. CDR1 and CDR2 from the germline V gene are SQVTM and ANQGSEA. CDR3 DNA: TGCAGCGTTATCGGGCTAAGTTACGAGCAGTACTTC. Protein sequence: CSVIGLSYEQYF.

This clone has a single count. V usage is TRBV7-6 and J usage is TRBJ2-7; 11 nucleotides match TRBD2. Germline assignment: CDR1 SGHVS and CDR2 FNYEAQ. The V and J ends lost 5 bases and 3 bases, in that order; junction bases with no gene match: 9. This CDR3 region has 16 residues. The CDR3 nucleotides read TGTGCCAGCAGCCCAACGGGACTAGCGGAAGACTACGAGCAGTACTTC. Protein product: CASSPTGLAEDYEQYF. Variable domain in full (rest from reference TRBV7-6 and TRBJ2-7): GAGVSQSPRYKVTKRGQDVALRCDPISGHVSLYWYRQALGQGPEFLTYFNYEAQQDKSGLPNDRFSAERPEGSISTLTIQRTEQRDSAMYRCASSPTGLAEDYEQYFGPGTRLTVT.

Written as DNA, the CDR3 is TGTGCCAGCAGTTTTTTGTTGGGGCCCAGGACAGGGGGCACAATTCAAGAGACCCAGTACTTC. As protein: CASSFLLGPRTGGTIQETQYF. The chain couples TRBV28 to TRBJ2-5; 11 bases are a match to TRBD1. Per the germline V gene, CDR1 is MDHEN and CDR2 is SYDVKM. The CDR3 loop spans 21 amino acids. Unmatched junction bases numbered 20, after V lost 3 bases and J lost 2 bases.

This clone was seen just once. The junction and the germline gene differ at one end; a read error may be behind it. Other DNA sequences within the sample encode an identical CDR3. This chain uses TRBV23-1 with TRBJ2-7; 12 nucleotides line up with TRBD2. TRBV23-1 is filed as an ORF, its function uncertain. This CDR3 is 15 amino acids long. Here the CDR3 reads CASSRGLAGSYEQYF. The CDR3 region has the DNA TGCGCCAGCAGTCGAGGACTAGCGGGATCCTACGAGCAGTACTTT.

The CDR3 loop reads CASSLWTSGPRGDTQYF. Written as DNA, the CDR3 is TGTGCCAGCAGCTTGTGGACTAGCGGACCGCGAGGAGATACGCAGTATTTT. The genes are TRBV5-6 and TRBJ2-3, with 10 bases matching TRBD2. The CDR3 runs to 17 residues. Trimming removed 1 base from V and 5 bases from J; junction bases left unmatched: 10. Germline V gives CDR1 SGHDT, CDR2 YYEEEE. Variable domain in full (rest from reference TRBV5-6 and TRBJ2-3): DAGVTQSPTHLIKTRGQQVTLRCSPKSGHDTVSWYQQALGQGPQFIFQYYEEEERQRGNFPDRFSGHQFPNYSSELNVNALLLGDSALYLCASSLWTSGPRGDTQYFGPGTRLTVL.

The gene calls are TRBV14 and TRBJ2-5; D ambiguous. The CDR3 consists of 12 residues. Trimming stripped 4 bases from V and 5 bases from J, with 8 bases between. The germline CDR1 and CDR2 sequences are SGHDN and FVKESK. CDR3 residues: CASSLRWETQYF. The CDR3 nucleotides are TGTGCCAGCAGCCTACGGTGGGAGACCCAGTACTTC.

This clone was counted a single time. The chain has TRBV19 and TRBJ1-2, with D tentatively TRBD1 (6 bases). Germline V gives CDR1 LNHDA, CDR2 SQIVND (reference sequence). Trimming pared 5 bases from V and 6 bases from J, leaving 13 bases between. CDR3 length: 13 amino acids. CDR3 in amino acids: CASSATQGNGYTF. CDR3 bases: TGTGCCAGTAGTGCAACACAGGGAAATGGCTACACCTTC.

The gene calls are TRBV30 and TRBJ2-6; D gene ambiguous. The CDR3 length is 14 residues. Germline CDR1 reads GTSNPN; CDR2 reads SVGIG (reference sequence). Trimming removed 2 bases from V and 1 base from J, with 6 bases in between. The CDR3 region is CAWSRESGANVLTF. CDR3 nucleotide sequence: TGTGCCTGGAGTAGAGAATCTGGGGCCAACGTCCTGACTTTC.

This clone was detected only once. V usage is TRBV11-2 and J usage is TRBJ2-7; TRBD1 agrees at 8 bases. V trimming: 9 bases; J trimming: 1 base; junction bases outside the gene matches: 5. Germline V gene lookup returns CDR1 SGHAT and CDR2 FQNNGV. The CDR3 sequence is 13 residues long. CDR3 nucleotides: TGTGCCAGTTCGGGACAGGCGTCCTACGAGCAGTACTTC. This translates into CASSGQASYEQYF.

This chain links TRBV19 with TRBJ2-2; D possibly corresponds to TRBD2 (6 bases). V dropped 6 bases and J dropped 5 bases, with 19 bases sitting between them. CDR3 length: 16 residues. From germline, CDR1 is LNHDA and CDR2 SQIVND (reference sequence). The CDR3 region is CASREERGLRTGELFF. The CDR3 DNA reads as TGTGCCAGTAGGGAAGAGAGGGGACTTCGAACCGGGGAGCTGTTTTTT.

The V call is TRBV7-8, the J call TRBJ2-2; no definite D call. Trimming removed 3 bases from V and 5 bases from J, with 4 bases in between. Looked up from germline, CDR1 is SGHVS and CDR2 is FQNEAQ. This CDR3 has 12 amino acids. For the CDR3, the DNA is TGTGCCAGCAGCTTCGGTACCGGGGAGCTGTTTTTT. It codes for CASSFGTGELFF.

This rearrangement joins TRBV27 to TRBJ1-2; 12 bases are shared with TRBD1. The CDR3 is made up of 15 amino acids. J was trimmed by 7 bases and V by 7 bases; bases with no gene match: 10. Germline loops: CDR1 MNHEY, CDR2 SMNVEV (reference sequence). The CDR3 bases are TGTGCCAGCACTCCTGGGACAGGGGGCGCAGGTGGCTACACCTTC. It codes for CASTPGTGGAGGYTF.

V gene TRBV7-8 combines with J gene TRBJ2-7; maybe TRBD2 (6 bases). CDR3 length: 16 residues. V was clipped by 7 bases and J by 1 base, with 20 bases between them. Germline CDR1 is SGHVS and CDR2 is FQNEAQ. The DNA of the CDR3 is TGTGCCAGCACCCCGTTGGAGACGGGAGCATCCTACGAGCAGTACTTC. Encoded protein: CASTPLETGASYEQYF. The full variable domain, rest sourced from reference TRBV7-8 and TRBJ2-7, is GAGVSQSPRYKVAKRGQDVALRCDPISGHVSLFWYQQALGQGPEFLTYFQNEAQLDKSGLPSDRFFAERPEGSVSTLKIQRTQQEDSAVYLCASTPLETGASYEQYFGPGTRLTVT.

The rearrangement joins TRBV27 to TRBJ1-3; 10 bases match TRBD1. V lost 4 bases to trimming and J lost 4 bases; unmatched junction nucleotides: 10. The germline gives CDR1 MNHEY, CDR2 SMNVEV (reference sequence). The CDR3 sequence is 17 residues long. CDR3 sequence reads: CASSSGPGQGFGNTIYF. The CDR3 bases are TGTGCCAGCAGTTCGGGGCCGGGACAGGGGTTCGGAAACACCATATATTTT.

This chain connects TRBV9 to TRBJ2-1; D is tentatively TRBD1 or TRBD2 (5 bases each). Per germline, CDR1 SGDLS and CDR2 YYNGEE. V lost 3 bases and J lost 4, with 20 bases in between. This CDR3 comprises 17 residues. The CDR3 reads CASSEGPGTDLYNEQFF. The CDR3 DNA is TGTGCCAGCAGCGAGGGACCCGGGACGGACCTATACAATGAGCAGTTCTTC.

The V and J genes are TRBV28 and TRBJ1-5, with a weak D call TRBD1 (5 bases). Trimming removed 6 bases at V and 4 bases at J, with 13 bases between. The CDR3 length is 14 residues. CDR1 and CDR2 from the germline V gene are MDHEN and SYDVKM. The CDR3 protein is CASSPGTQNQPQHF. The DNA for the CDR3 is TGTGCCAGCAGCCCCGGGACTCAAAATCAGCCCCAGCATTTT.

The rearrangement links TRBV5-1 to TRBJ2-3; D unresolved. Per germline, CDR1 SGHRS and CDR2 YFSETQ. Trimming took 4 bases from V and 4 from J, leaving 19 bases between them. The CDR3 loop spans 16 amino acids. CDR3 bases: TGCGCCAGCAGCCCGGCGGCCGACCCGAGAGCAGATACGCAGTATTTT. It specifies CASSPAADPRADTQYF. The whole variable domain, filled in from reference TRBV5-1 and TRBJ2-3, reads KAGVTQTPRYLIKTRGQQVTLSCSPISGHRSVSWYQQTPGQGLQFLFEYFSETQRNKGNFPGRFSGRQFSNSRSEMNVSTLELGDSALYLCASSPAADPRADTQYFGPGTRLTVL.